The 8 T cell receptor beta chains in this list originate from one sample, sequenced in a study of Graves' ophthalmopathy and Graves' hyperthyroidism. Beta-chain TCR CDR3 regions were amplified from RNA transcripts. HTBI primers served in a first-round RT-PCR, which a second-round multiplex PCR followed. One entry per CDR3 protein results from TCRdb running MiXCR on the multiplex PCR reads. The profile shows 300,000 to 350,000 distinct CDR3 sequences, roughly a sixth of them singletons. Sample: peripheral blood. The receptors were gathered from an adult man with Graves' ophthalmopathy.

This clonotype was seen more than once but under ten times. The CDR3 DNA is TGTGCCAGCAGCCCCACGGGACAGGGGCACCAAGAGACCCAGTACTTC. Translating it yields CASSPTGQGHQETQYF. The V call is TRBV7-2, the J call TRBJ2-5; TRBD1 matches 10 bases. Germline V gives CDR1 SGHTA, CDR2 FQGNSA. The ends lost 5 bases at V and 0 bases at J; junction bases unmatched: 6. CDR3 length equals 16 residues.

Details on this clonotype: The CDR3 does not end in the conserved phenylalanine or tryptophan, so this is likely a read error. The V gene is TRBV4-1, the J gene TRBJ1-1; 7 nucleotides agree with TRBD1. Germline V gene sequence: CDR1 MGHRA, CDR2 YSYEKL. The CDR3 is 17 amino acids. The V gene end was trimmed by 1 base and the J gene end by 0 bases; junction bases not matched to a gene: 8. In DNA, the CDR3 is TGCGCCAGCAGCCAAGGTTGGGGCACAGGGGTGAACACTGAAGCTTTCTCT. Translated: CASSQGWGTGVNTEAFS.

Many counts were recorded for this clonotype. The rearrangement links TRBV28 to TRBJ2-5; 8 positions agree with TRBD1. The V segment lost 4 bases and the J segment 3 bases; nucleotides outside the gene matches: 4. Looked up from germline, CDR1 is MDHEN and CDR2 is SYDVKM. The CDR3 has 14 amino acids. CDR3 nucleotides: TGTGCCAGCAGTTGGGGACAGGCGGAAGAGACCCAGTACTTC. Protein: CASSWGQAEETQYF.

The table lists this clonotype with many counts. The chain joins TRBV29-1 to TRBJ1-1; possible D gene TRBD1, 5 bases. V lost 4 bases and J 10 bases, leaving 19 bases between the germline ends. Germline-derived CDR1 and CDR2 are SQVTM and ANQGSEA. The CDR3 sequence is 13 residues long. This CDR3 is CSVVVGLLRGAFF. The CDR3 DNA follows: TGCAGCGTTGTTGTGGGACTTCTTCGAGGAGCTTTCTTT.

This clonotype was counted at least ten times. This chain joins TRBV19 and TRBJ1-2; TRBD1 is a possible D gene (5 bases). Germline values: CDR1 LNHDA, CDR2 SQIVND (reference sequence). The V and J ends lost 5 bases and 5 bases respectively, with 12 bases between them. This CDR3 has 13 amino acids. The CDR3 sequence: CASSARQHYGYTF. In DNA, the CDR3 is TGTGCCAGTAGTGCCCGACAGCATTATGGCTACACCTTC.

This clonotype was seen ten or more times. The rearrangement links TRBV20-1 to TRBJ2-7; 9 nucleotides align to TRBD1. V shed 2 bases, J shed 1 base, and the junction held 3 bases outside the gene matches. This CDR3 region has 14 residues. CDR1 DFQATT and CDR2 SNEGSKA come from the germline V gene (reference sequence). CDR3 sequence: CSARTGTGSYEQYF. CDR3 DNA sequence: TGCAGTGCTAGAACCGGGACAGGGTCCTACGAGCAGTACTTC.

Comments on this clonotype: One junction end does not reproduce the germline sequence, and a read error may be involved. The CDR3 nucleotides read TGTGCCATCCTCCGACAGGATGAAGCTTGCTTT. Translated: CAILRQDEACF. The chain recombines TRBV6-1 with TRBJ1-1, with a possible D match to TRBD1 (6 bases). Germline-derived CDR1 and CDR2 are MNHNS and SASEGT. This CDR3 has 11 amino acids.

This clonotype has a count of ten or more. V usage is TRBV20-1 and J usage is TRBJ2-5; 8 positions match TRBD2. The CDR3 runs 15 residues. After removal of 0 bases from V and 4 bases from J, the junction contained 7 bases not matched to a gene. Germline CDR1 and CDR2: DFQATT and SNEGSKA (reference sequence). The CDR3 spells CSARDVLAVGETQYF. The DNA for the CDR3 is TGCAGTGCTAGAGATGTACTAGCGGTGGGAGAGACCCAGTACTTC.